Presented here are 11 T cell receptor beta chains from one specimen sequenced in a study of T cells in tuberculosis. Sorting used thawed, overnight-rested PBMC stained with anti-CD3, a viability dye and GMM-loaded CD1B tetramer. C32 glucose monomycolate from Rhodococcus equi was loaded onto the CD1B tetramers. Method: immunoSEQ multiplex PCR; TCRdb's copy keeps in-frame clones and lacks some. Of about 88,000 clones listed, roughly 90% are singletons. Material: CD1b-GMM tetramer-negative cells sorted from PBMCs. Every receptor here comes from an adult woman with latent tuberculosis.

The chain links TRBV19 to TRBJ2-3, with D perhaps TRBD2 (7 bases). CDR1 and CDR2 from the germline V gene are LNHDA and SQIVND (reference sequence). The CDR3 runs to 13 residues. Trimming cost V 9 bases and J 4 bases, with 14 bases left between them. CDR3 nucleotide sequence: TGTGCCAGCACGACGGGGGGCCCAGATACGCAGTATTTT. Translating gives CASTTGGPDTQYF.

The rearrangement uses TRBV4-2 and TRBJ2-2, with TRBD2 matching over 11 bases. The trim removed 1 base at V and 4 bases at J, leaving 11 bases unmatched. The CDR3 is made up of 19 amino acids. Germline CDR1 LGHNA, CDR2 YNFKEQ. CDR3 amino acids: CASSQGNGPSGGFTGELFF. In DNA, the CDR3 is TGTGCCAGCAGCCAAGGCAACGGCCCTAGCGGGGGGTTCACCGGGGAGCTGTTTTTT.

This clone was seen a single time. This chain joins TRBV11-2 and TRBJ2-7; no reliable D call. Trimming stripped 5 bases from V and 2 bases from J, with 7 bases between. The CDR3 sequence is 12 residues long. From germline, CDR1 is SGHAT and CDR2 FQNNGV. The CDR3 reads CASSGRAYEQYF. As DNA, the CDR3 is TGTGCCAGCAGCGGCCGGGCCTACGAGCAGTACTTC. Based on the CDR3 plus reference TRBV11-2 and TRBJ2-7, the full variable domain is EAGVAQSPRYKIIEKRQSVAFWCNPISGHATLYWYQQILGQGPKLLIQFQNNGVVDDSQLPKDRFSAERLKGVDSTLKIQPAKLEDSAVYLCASSGRAYEQYFGPGTRLTVT.

The chain joins TRBV28 to TRBJ1-2, with D tentatively TRBD1 (5 bases). CDR3 size: 13 residues. The germline V gene encodes CDR1 MDHEN and CDR2 SYDVKM. V lost 4 bases and J lost 2, with 8 bases in between. CDR3 DNA sequence: TGTGCCAGCAGTTCCACAGGCAACTATGGCTACACCTTC. Translation: CASSSTGNYGYTF.

The V call is TRBV10-3, the J call TRBJ1-3; 8 nucleotides line up with TRBD1. This CDR3 region has 14 residues. J gave up 4 bases and V 10 bases, and 9 bases lay outside the gene matches. Germline V CDR1 and CDR2: ENHRY, SYGVKD. The chain's CDR3 is CATGRQGRGNTIYF. For the CDR3, the DNA is TGTGCCACCGGGCGACAGGGGAGGGGAAACACCATATATTTT.

This clone was recorded only once. The chain joins TRBV7-9 to TRBJ1-5, with TRBD1 as a possible D gene (5 bases). The CDR3 has 15 residues. Germline V gene lookup returns CDR1 SEHNR and CDR2 FQNEAQ (reference sequence). V lost 1 base and J lost 2, with 9 bases in between. CDR3 DNA sequence: TGTGCCAGCAGCTTAGAAGGGGCAGGCAATCAGCCCCAGCATTTT. This codes for CASSLEGAGNQPQHF.

The chain carries TRBV6-4 and TRBJ1-2; 9 positions match TRBD1. The CDR3 is 13 residues long. The J segment lost 8 bases and the V segment lost 6 bases, leaving 7 bases of the junction unmatched. Germline V gene lookup returns CDR1 MRHNA and CDR2 SNTAGT. Written as DNA, the CDR3 is TGTGCCAGCAGGCCGGGACAGGGCCACGGCTACACCTTC. This encodes CASRPGQGHGYTF.

V is TRBV5-1 and J is TRBJ2-7, with 8 positions matching TRBD2. The CDR3 covers 15 residues. V dropped 1 base and J dropped 6; count of bases not matched to a gene: 9. Per germline, CDR1 SGHRS and CDR2 YFSETQ. CDR3: CASSLTGTSMVEQYF. The CDR3, as DNA: TGCGCCAGCAGCTTGACGGGGACTAGTATGGTCGAGCAGTACTTC.

The DNA for the CDR3 is TGTGCCAGCAGTTTATTCGGGGTGGGGACCGGGGAGCTGTTTTTT. Translation gives CASSLFGVGTGELFF. The chain employs TRBV27 and TRBJ2-2; tentative D call: TRBD2 (5 bases). The V gene's germline CDR1 is MNHEY and CDR2 SMNVEV (reference sequence). Between the trimmed V and J ends, which lost 1 base and 5 bases, there was a span of 11 bases. CDR3 length: 15 amino acids.

The V gene is TRBV19, the J gene TRBJ2-3; 7 bases are shared with TRBD1. V lost 3 bases, J lost 2 bases, and 11 bases stayed unmatched. The CDR3 loop spans 17 amino acids. Looked up from germline, CDR1 is LNHDA and CDR2 is SQIVND (reference sequence). The CDR3 loop reads CASSMGVTGTATDTQYF. CDR3 coding DNA: TGTGCCAGTAGTATGGGGGTGACAGGGACCGCCACAGATACGCAGTATTTT.

V is TRBV11-2 and J is TRBJ2-2; 7 bases are shared with TRBD1. Looked up from germline, CDR1 is SGHAT and CDR2 is FQNNGV. With 1 base clipped from V and 4 bases from J, the junction kept 3 bases outside the gene matches. This CDR3 spans 15 amino acids. In DNA form, the CDR3 reads TGTGCCAGCAGCTTAGCCCCAGGGGGCACCGGGGAGCTGTTTTTT. Translation: CASSLAPGGTGELFF.